This T cell receptor beta chain was identified in a study of T cell responses to AZD1222 COVID-19 vaccine. Study observations and caveats: Reportedly, close to half of spike-specific TCRs are directed against unmutated variant regions. CD4 TCRs associated with vaccination spanned spike, dominating at 160-218 and 743-854. Baseline serostatus was positive in only a handful of AZD1222 recipients.

Clones were sequenced by immunoSEQ multiplex PCR, and TCRdb holds only the in-frame ones, with some missing. The data contain around 200,000 clones, 94% of them singletons. Remarks on this clone: Its antigen is still unknown.

CDR3 size: 14 residues. The V gene's germline CDR1 is MNHNS and CDR2 SASEGT. V dropped 2 bases and J dropped 0 bases, with 8 bases sitting between them. Pooled in the analysis were second doses at about 4 or about 12 weeks. This sequence joins TRBV6-1 and TRBJ2-7; D possibly corresponds to TRBD1 (6 bases). This receptor was obtained from an adult who received the AZD1222 COVID-19 vaccine. The sequencing used peripheral blood, collected 28 days after the second AZD1222 dose. CDR3: CASSEQGPSYEQYF. In nucleotides, the CDR3 is TGTGCCAGCAGTGAACAGGGGCCCTCCTACGAGCAGTACTTC.